This entry describes one T cell receptor beta chain. Its antigen is not known. The sample comes from a study of graft-versus-host responses after intestinal transplantation. Study-wide context: Recipients obtained multivisceral, liver-intestinal, or isolated intestinal transplants. Tacrolimus plus steroids were given to all recipients for 3 to 4 years, preceded by anti-thymocyte globulin induction. Overall study findings and caveats: Detected in recipient marrow were GvH clones, some of which were first observed in ileum or blood. Peak circulating GvH clone levels were associated with early post-transplant HvG declines.

This CDR3 is 16 amino acids long. Germline V lookup: CDR1 MGHRA, CDR2 YSYEKL. Trimming pared 0 bases from V and 5 bases from J, leaving 15 bases between. The table came from immunoSEQ multiplex PCR; TCRdb's copy has only in-frame clones and leaves some out. The table shows 55,000 to 85,000 clones, with roughly 90% occurring only once. The receptor was derived from a human donor who received an intestinal transplant. The chain joins TRBV4-1 to TRBJ2-3; D remains unclear. Here the sequenced sample was unstimulated CD8+ T cells sorted from spleen or lymph node cells, taken before intestinal transplant. CDR3 coding DNA: TGCGCCAGCAGCCAAGAGCCCGGAGTCCGGGTAGATACGCAGTATTTT. Its translation: CASSQEPGVRVDTQYF.